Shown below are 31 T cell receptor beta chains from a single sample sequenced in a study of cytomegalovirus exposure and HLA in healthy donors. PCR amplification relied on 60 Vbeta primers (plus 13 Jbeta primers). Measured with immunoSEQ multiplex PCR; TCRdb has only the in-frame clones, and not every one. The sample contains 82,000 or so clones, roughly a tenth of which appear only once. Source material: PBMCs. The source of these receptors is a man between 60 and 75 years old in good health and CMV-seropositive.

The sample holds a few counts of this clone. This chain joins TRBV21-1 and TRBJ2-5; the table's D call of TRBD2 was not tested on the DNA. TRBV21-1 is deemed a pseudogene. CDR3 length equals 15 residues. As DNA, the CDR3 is TGTGCCAGCTTGGAGTGGCTAACTCACCAAGAGACCCAGTACTTC. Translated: CASLEWLTHQETQYF.

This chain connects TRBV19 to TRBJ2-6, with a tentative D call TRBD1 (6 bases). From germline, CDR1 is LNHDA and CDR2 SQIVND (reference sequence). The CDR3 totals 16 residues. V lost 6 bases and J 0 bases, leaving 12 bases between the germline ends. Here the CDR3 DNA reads TGTGCCAGTAGGCGTAAGGGGGACTCTGGGGCCAACGTCCTGACTTTC. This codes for CASRRKGDSGANVLTF.

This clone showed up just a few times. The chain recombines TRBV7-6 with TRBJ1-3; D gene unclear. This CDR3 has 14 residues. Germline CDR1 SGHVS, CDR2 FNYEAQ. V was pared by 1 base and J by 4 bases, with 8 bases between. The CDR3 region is CASSLGAGGNTIYF. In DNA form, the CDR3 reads TGTGCCAGCAGCTTAGGGGCAGGCGGAAACACCATATATTTT. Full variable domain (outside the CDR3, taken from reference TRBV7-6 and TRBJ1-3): GAGVSQSPRYKVTKRGQDVALRCDPISGHVSLYWYRQALGQGPEFLTYFNYEAQQDKSGLPNDRFSAERPEGSISTLTIQRTEQRDSAMYRCASSLGAGGNTIYFGEGSWLTVV.

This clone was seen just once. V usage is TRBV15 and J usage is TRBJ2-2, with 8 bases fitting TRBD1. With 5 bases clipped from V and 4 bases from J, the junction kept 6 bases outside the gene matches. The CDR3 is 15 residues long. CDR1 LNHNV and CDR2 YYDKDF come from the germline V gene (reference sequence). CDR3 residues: CATSPWTGSTGELFF. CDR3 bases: TGTGCCACCAGCCCGTGGACAGGGAGCACCGGGGAGCTGTTTTTT.

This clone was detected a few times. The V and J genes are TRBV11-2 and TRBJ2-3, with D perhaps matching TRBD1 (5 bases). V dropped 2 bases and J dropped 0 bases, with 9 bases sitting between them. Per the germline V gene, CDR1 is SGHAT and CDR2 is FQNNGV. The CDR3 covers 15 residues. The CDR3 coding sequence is TGTGCCAGCAGCTTACTCAGGGCGAGCACAGATACGCAGTATTTT. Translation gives CASSLLRASTDTQYF. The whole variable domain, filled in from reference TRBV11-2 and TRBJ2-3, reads EAGVAQSPRYKIIEKRQSVAFWCNPISGHATLYWYQQILGQGPKLLIQFQNNGVVDDSQLPKDRFSAERLKGVDSTLKIQPAKLEDSAVYLCASSLLRASTDTQYFGPGTRLTVL.

The CDR3 loop is CATLEGSGNTIYF. The CDR3 DNA sequence: TGTGCCACTCTGGAGGGATCTGGAAACACCATATATTTT. The chain recombines TRBV6-6 with TRBJ1-3, with unresolved D. The CDR3 has 13 residues. Germline-derived CDR1 and CDR2 are MNHNY and SVGAGI (reference sequence). With 10 bases removed from V and 1 base from J, the gap between germline ends came to 11 bases.

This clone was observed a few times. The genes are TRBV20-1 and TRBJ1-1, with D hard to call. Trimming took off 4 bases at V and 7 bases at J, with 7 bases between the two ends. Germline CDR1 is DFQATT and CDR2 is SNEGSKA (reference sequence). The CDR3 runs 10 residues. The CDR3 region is CSATGGEAFF. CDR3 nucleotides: TGCAGTGCTACCGGCGGTGAAGCTTTCTTT.

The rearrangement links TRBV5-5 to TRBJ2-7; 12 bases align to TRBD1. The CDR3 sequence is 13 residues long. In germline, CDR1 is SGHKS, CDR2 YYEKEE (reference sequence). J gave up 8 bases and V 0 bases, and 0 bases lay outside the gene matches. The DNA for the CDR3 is TGTGCCAGCAGCTTGGGGGACAGGGGGCAGCAGTACGTC. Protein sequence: CASSLGDRGQQYV.

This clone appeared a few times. CDR3 amino acids: CASRRTGYGYTF. Here the CDR3 DNA reads TGTGCCAGCAGAAGGACAGGCTATGGCTACACCTTC. The chain has TRBV6-5 and TRBJ1-2; 7 positions agree with TRBD1. The V and J ends lost 6 bases and 4 bases, in that order; junction bases with no gene match: 2. This CDR3 region has 12 residues. The germline V gene has CDR1 MNHEY and CDR2 SVGAGI.

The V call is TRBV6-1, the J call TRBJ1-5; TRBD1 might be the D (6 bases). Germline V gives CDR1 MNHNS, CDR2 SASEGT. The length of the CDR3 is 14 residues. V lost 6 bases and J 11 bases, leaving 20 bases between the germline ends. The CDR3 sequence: CASSRGGGQGTQHF. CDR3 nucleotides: TGTGCCAGCAGCAGAGGGGGGGGGCAGGGGACCCAGCATTTT.

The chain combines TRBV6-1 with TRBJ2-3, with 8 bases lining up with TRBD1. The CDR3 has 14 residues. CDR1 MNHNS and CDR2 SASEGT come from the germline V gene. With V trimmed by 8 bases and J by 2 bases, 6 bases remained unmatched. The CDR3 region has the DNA TGTGCCAGCCATCAGGGGGCCGCCACAGATACGCAGTATTTT. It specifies CASHQGAATDTQYF.

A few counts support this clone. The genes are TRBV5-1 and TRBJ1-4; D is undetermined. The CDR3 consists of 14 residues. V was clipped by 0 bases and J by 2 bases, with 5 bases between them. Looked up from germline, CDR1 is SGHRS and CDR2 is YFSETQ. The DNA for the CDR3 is TGCGCCAGCAGCTTGGTTAGTACTAATGAAAAACTGTTTTTT. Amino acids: CASSLVSTNEKLFF.

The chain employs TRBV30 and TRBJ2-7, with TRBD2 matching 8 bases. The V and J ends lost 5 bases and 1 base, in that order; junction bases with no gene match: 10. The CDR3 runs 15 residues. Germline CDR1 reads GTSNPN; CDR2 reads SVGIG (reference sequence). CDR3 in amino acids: CAWSPGLAGSYEQYF. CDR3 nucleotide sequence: TGTGCCTGGTCCCCCGGGCTAGCGGGTTCCTACGAGCAGTACTTC.

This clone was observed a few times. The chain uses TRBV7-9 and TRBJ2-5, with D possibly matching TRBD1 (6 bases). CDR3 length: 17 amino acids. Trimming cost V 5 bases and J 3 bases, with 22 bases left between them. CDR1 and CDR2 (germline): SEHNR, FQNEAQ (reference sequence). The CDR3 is CASSPPGRTASEETQYF. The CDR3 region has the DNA TGTGCCAGCAGCCCCCCCGGTAGGACAGCGTCCGAAGAGACCCAGTACTTC.

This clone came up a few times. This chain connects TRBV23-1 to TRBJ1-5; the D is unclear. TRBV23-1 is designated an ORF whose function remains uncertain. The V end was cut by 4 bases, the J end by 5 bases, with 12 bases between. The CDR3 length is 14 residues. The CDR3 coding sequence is TGCGCCAGCAGTCCTCCTATTCTCGATCAGCCCCAGCATTTT. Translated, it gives CASSPPILDQPQHF.

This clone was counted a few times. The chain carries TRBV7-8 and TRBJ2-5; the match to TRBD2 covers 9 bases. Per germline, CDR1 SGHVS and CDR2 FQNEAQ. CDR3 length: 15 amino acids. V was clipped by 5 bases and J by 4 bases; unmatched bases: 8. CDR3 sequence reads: CASSPRGSGRETQYF. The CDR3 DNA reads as TGTGCCAGCAGCCCGAGGGGTAGCGGGAGAGAGACCCAGTACTTC.

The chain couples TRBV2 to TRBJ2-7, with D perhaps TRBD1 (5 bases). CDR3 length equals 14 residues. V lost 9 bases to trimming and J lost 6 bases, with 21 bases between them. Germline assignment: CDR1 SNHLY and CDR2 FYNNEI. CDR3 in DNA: TGTGCCAGTCGACCGACCAGGGTATATCCCGAGCAGTACTTC. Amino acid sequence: CASRPTRVYPEQYF.

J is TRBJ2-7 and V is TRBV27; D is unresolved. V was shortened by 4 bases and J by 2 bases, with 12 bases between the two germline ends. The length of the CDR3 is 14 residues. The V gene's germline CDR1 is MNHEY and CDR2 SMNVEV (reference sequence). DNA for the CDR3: TGTGCCAGCAGTTCTAGACTGTTCACCTACGAGCAGTACTTC. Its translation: CASSSRLFTYEQYF.

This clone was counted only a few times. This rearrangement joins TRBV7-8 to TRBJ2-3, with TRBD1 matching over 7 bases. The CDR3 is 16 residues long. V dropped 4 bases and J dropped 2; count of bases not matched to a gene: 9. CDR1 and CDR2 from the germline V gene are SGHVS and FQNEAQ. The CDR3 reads CASSSQGSSDTDTQYF. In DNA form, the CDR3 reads TGTGCCAGCAGCTCACAGGGGTCGTCCGACACAGATACGCAGTATTTT.

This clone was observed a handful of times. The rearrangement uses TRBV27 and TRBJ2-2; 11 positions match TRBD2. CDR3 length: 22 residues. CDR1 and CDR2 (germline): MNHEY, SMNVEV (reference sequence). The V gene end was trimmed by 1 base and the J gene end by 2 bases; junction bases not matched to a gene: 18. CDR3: CASSLFRGQGLADPINTGELFF. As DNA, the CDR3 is TGTGCCAGCAGTTTATTCAGGGGGCAGGGACTAGCGGATCCGATTAACACCGGGGAGCTGTTTTTT.

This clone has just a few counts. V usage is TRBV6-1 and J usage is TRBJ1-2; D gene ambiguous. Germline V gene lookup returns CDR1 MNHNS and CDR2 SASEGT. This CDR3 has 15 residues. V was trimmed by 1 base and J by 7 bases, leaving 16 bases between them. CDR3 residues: CASSEGVRKAGGYTF. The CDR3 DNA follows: TGTGCCAGCAGTGAAGGGGTACGGAAGGCAGGTGGCTACACCTTC.

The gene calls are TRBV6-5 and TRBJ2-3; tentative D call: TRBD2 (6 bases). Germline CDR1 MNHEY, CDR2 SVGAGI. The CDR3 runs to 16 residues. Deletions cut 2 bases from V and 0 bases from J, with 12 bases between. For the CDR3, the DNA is TGTGCCAGCAGTTACAGGGGCGGGGTGAGCACAGATACGCAGTATTTT. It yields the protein CASSYRGGVSTDTQYF.

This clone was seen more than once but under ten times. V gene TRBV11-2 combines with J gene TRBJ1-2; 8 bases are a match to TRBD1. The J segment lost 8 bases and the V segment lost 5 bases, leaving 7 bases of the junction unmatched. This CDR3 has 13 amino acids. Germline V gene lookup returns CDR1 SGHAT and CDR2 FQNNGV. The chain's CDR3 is CASSAGQGRGYTF. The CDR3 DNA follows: TGTGCCAGCAGCGCCGGACAGGGACGGGGCTACACCTTC.

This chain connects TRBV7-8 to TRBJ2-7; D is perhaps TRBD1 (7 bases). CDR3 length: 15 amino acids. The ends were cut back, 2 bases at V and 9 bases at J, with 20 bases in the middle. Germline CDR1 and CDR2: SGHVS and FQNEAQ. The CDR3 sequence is CASSLPRGAIPRQYF. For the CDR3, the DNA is TGTGCCAGCAGCTTACCCAGGGGGGCCATTCCACGGCAGTACTTC. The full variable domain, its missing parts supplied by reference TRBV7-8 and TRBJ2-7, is GAGVSQSPRYKVAKRGQDVALRCDPISGHVSLFWYQQALGQGPEFLTYFQNEAQLDKSGLPSDRFFAERPEGSVSTLKIQRTQQEDSAVYLCASSLPRGAIPRQYFGPGTRLTVT.

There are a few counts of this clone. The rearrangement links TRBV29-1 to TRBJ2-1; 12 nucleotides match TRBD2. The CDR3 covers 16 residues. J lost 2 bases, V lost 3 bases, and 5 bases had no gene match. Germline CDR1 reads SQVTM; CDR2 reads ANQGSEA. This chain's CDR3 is CSVDASSGGAYNEQFF. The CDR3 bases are TGCAGCGTTGACGCGTCTAGCGGGGGGGCCTACAATGAGCAGTTCTTC.

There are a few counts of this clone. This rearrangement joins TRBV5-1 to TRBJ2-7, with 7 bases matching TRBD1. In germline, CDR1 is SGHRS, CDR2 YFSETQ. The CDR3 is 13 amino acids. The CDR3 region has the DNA TGCGCCAGAAGCTTAGAGACAGGGACCGAGCAGTACGTC. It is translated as CARSLETGTEQYV.

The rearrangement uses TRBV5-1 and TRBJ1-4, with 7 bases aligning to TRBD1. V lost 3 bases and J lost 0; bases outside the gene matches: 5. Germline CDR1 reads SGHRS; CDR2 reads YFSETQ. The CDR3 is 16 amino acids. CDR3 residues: CASSSGQASTNEKLFF. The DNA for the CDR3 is TGCGCCAGCAGCTCTGGACAGGCCTCAACTAATGAAAAACTGTTTTTT.

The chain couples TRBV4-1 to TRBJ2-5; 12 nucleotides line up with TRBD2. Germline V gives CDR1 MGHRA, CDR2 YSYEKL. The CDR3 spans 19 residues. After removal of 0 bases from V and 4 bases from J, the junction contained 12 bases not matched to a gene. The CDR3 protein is CASSQDGELAGGMGETQYF. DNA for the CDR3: TGCGCCAGCAGCCAAGATGGGGAACTAGCGGGAGGAATGGGAGAGACCCAGTACTTC.

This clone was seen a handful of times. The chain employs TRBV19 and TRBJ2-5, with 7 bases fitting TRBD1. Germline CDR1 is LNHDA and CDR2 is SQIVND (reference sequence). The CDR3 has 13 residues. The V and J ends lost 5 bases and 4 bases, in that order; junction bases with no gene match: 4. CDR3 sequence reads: CASSSTGIETQYF. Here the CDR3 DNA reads TGTGCCAGTAGTTCGACAGGGATAGAGACCCAGTACTTC.

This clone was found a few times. CDR3 in DNA: TGTGCCAGCAGTTTACTAGCGGGGTCCTACGAGCAGTACTTC. Translation gives CASSLLAGSYEQYF. The chain is built from TRBV6-6 and TRBJ2-7, with 10 bases aligning to TRBD2. J gave up 1 base and V 4 bases, and 1 base lay outside the gene matches. CDR1 is MNHNY, CDR2 SVGAGI, per germline (reference sequence). The CDR3 extends over 14 amino acids.

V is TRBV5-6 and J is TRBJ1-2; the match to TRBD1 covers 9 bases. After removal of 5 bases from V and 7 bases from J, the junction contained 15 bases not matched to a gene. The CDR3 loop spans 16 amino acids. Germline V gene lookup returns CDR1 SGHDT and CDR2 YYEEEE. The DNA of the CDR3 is TGTGCCAGCAGGCCTGAGGTGTCACAGGGGGCGTTTGGCTACACCTTC. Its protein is CASRPEVSQGAFGYTF.